The sequence of this TCR beta chain was determined in a study of T cells after yellow fever vaccination (dated by TCRdb to between 2018 and 2021). A note on the overall study: The SMART-Seq v4 Ultra Low Input RNA kit was used to prepare libraries from fractions with low cell numbers. To follow T-cell clones before and after both primary and booster YFV17D yellow fever vaccination, bulk TCR alpha and beta repertoires underwent longitudinal sequencing. The cohort comprised two healthy male donors, one aged 18 to 29 and one aged 30 to 40 years. Blood was collected at multiple timepoints before and after primary and secondary immunization, and bulk PBMC replicates and cell subsets were isolated.

The study at large found these results: Because abundant contaminating clonotypes from the bulk population could be contained in FACS-sorted repertoires, computational filtering was required. Most clones expanded after primary vaccination were re-detected after the booster (about 95% of CD4 and 88% of CD8), suggesting broad memory maintenance. A small share of clonotypes was detected in both CD4 and CD8 compartments, with the overlap likely arising from convergent recombination. The secondary T-cell response was found to be weaker but faster than the primary response, with a peak reached on day 5 rather than on day 15. Because the study included only a couple of donors, the extent to which the findings can be generalized is limited.

CDR1 and CDR2 were assigned from the germline V gene (reference sequence) as MNHEY and SMNVEV. V is cut by 5 bases and J by 7 bases, and the space between the germline ends is 13 bases. Measured from the cysteine to the phenylalanine, the CDR3 is 13 residues long. Only the CDR3 DNA stays, 39 bases, in frame from base 1. For this clonotype: Its antigen is not yet known. Per-base quality was not reported, and no clone a single base away is much larger than it.

Reads for this sample came from an Illumina NovaSeq 6000. TCR cDNA was synthesized by 5'RACE template switching, through which a universal primer site and unique molecular identifiers were introduced. Priming of cDNA synthesis was performed from both the TCR alpha and TCR beta constant segments. Library amplification involved two PCR steps, and the second step added sample barcodes and sequencing adapters. Sequencing of the libraries was done on either Illumina HiSeq 2500 (2x100 bp) or NovaSeq (2x150 bp). Per the source publication's procedure: MIGEC was used to demultiplex reads and collapse the reads into UMI consensus sequences, and MiXCR was used for V(D)J alignment. Vaccine-responding clonotypes were defined with edgeR using replicate PBMC samples, requiring FDR below 0.01 and a log2 fold change above 5 up to day 15. Bulk clonotypes were assigned CD4 or CD8 identity according to which sequenced CD4 or CD8 repertoire held them at higher abundance. The raw public data were reprocessed by TCRdb itself: fastp quality trimming at Q25, MiXCR clonotype calling, in-frame beta chains only. Rows are unified per CDR3 protein, each entry keeping the most common DNA and genes. These V and J calls rely on TCRdb rather than the paper's analysis. The sample table contains roughly 190,000 distinct CDR3 sequences; only one count was recorded for 8% to 13% of them. 30% to 45% of the sample rests with the top ten.

The treatment or condition label, as the study defines it: live attenuated yellow fever vaccine strain. A standard Ficoll-Paque protocol was used to isolate PBMCs from peripheral blood. Dynabeads CD4 and CD8 positive selection kits were used to isolate CD4 and CD8 T-cell fractions. RNA was extracted with TriZol from bulk PBMCs, CD4 and CD8 fractions, and dextramer-positive and dextramer-negative fractions. In this chain, TRBV27 is recombined with TRBJ2-3; the D gene is perhaps TRBD1, from 5 matching bases. This specimen consisted of CD8+ T cells sorted from PBMCs, obtained 15 days after the yellow fever booster vaccination. This clonotype was obtained from a man aged 18 to 29 who received the YFV17D yellow fever vaccine. The CDR3 region: CASSPGFSNTQYF. The sequence in DNA is TGTGCCAGCAGTCCAGGGTTTTCAAATACGCAGTATTTT.